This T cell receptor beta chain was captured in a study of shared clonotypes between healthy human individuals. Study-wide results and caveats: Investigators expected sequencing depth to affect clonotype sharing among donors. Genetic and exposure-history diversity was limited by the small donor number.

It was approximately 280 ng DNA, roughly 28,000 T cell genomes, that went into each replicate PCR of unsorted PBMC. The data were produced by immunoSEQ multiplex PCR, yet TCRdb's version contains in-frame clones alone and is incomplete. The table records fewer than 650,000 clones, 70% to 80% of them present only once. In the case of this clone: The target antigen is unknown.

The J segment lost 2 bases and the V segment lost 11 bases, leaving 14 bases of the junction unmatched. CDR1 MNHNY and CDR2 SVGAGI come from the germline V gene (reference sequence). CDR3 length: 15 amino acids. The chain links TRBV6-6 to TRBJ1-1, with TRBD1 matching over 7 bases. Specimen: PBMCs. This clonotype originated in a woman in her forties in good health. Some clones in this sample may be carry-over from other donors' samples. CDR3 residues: CACSDTTGANTEAFF. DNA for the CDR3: TGTGCCTGTTCCGACACTACAGGGGCCAACACTGAAGCTTTCTTT.